These 32 T cell receptor beta chains came from one sample sequenced in a study of shared T cell receptors in the human thymus. Sequenced by immunoSEQ multiplex PCR; TCRdb stores in-frame clones only, minus some. The table has more than 300,000 clones, roughly 94% seen once; the top ten hold roughly 0.021%. The sequenced sample was thymocytes. The receptors originated from a human donor.

The rearrangement joins TRBV28 to TRBJ2-3; D might be TRBD2 (6 bases). Trimming left V 11 bases short and J 7 bases short, with 19 bases between. The germline V gene has CDR1 MDHEN and CDR2 SYDVKM. This CDR3 contains 13 residues. The CDR3 sequence is CAATRDFEYTQYF. In nucleotides, the CDR3 is TGTGCCGCGACCCGGGACTTTGAATATACGCAGTATTTT.

This chain joins TRBV4-3 and TRBJ2-1; D could derive from TRBD1 or TRBD2 (6 bases each). This CDR3 has 18 amino acids. Trimming shortened V by 1 base and J by 8 bases, and 24 bases separated the two germline ends. Germline V gene lookup returns CDR1 LGHNA and CDR2 YSLEER. In DNA, the CDR3 is TGCGCCAGCAGCCAAGGTTTAACGGGGGCCCCGCCAGCCGATGAGCAGTTCTTC. It translates to CASSQGLTGAPPADEQFF.

V is TRBV30 and J is TRBJ2-3; 7 bases align to TRBD2. The CDR3 loop spans 14 amino acids. The trim removed 4 bases at V and 1 base at J, leaving 5 bases unmatched. Germline V gene lookup returns CDR1 GTSNPN and CDR2 SVGIG (reference sequence). The CDR3: CAWKSSGRTDTQYF. The CDR3 region has the DNA TGTGCCTGGAAATCTAGCGGCCGCACAGATACGCAGTATTTT.

The chain recombines TRBV7-8 with TRBJ1-1; the D gene is possibly TRBD1 (5 bases). The germline V and J ends were trimmed by 5 bases and 6 bases, with 7 bases remaining between them. The length of the CDR3 is 11 residues. Germline lookup yields CDR1 SGHVS and CDR2 FQNEAQ. DNA for the CDR3: TGTGCCAGCAGCGGGGGACCTGAAGCTTTCTTT. This translates into CASSGGPEAFF.

The genes are TRBV5-1 and TRBJ2-2, with 9 bases identical to TRBD1. CDR3 length equals 15 residues. Germline-derived CDR1 and CDR2 are SGHRS and YFSETQ. After removal of 5 bases from V and 1 base from J, the junction contained 3 bases not matched to a gene. This CDR3 is CASRGQGENTGELFF. CDR3 in DNA: TGCGCCAGCAGGGGACAGGGAGAGAACACCGGGGAGCTGTTTTTT.

J is TRBJ2-2 and V is TRBV29-1; D possibly matches TRBD1 or TRBD2 (5 bases each). Looked up from germline, CDR1 is SQVTM and CDR2 is ANQGSEA. There are 12 residues in the CDR3. The V end was cut by 7 bases, the J end by 8 bases, with 14 bases between. CDR3 DNA sequence: TGCAGCGCCAGCATCGGGGCAGGGGAGCTGTTTTTT. Its translation: CSASIGAGELFF.

The chain recombines TRBV21-1 with TRBJ1-5. TRBV21-1 is a documented pseudogene. The CDR3 runs 16 residues. CDR3 residues: CASSMVAGRSNQPQHF. The CDR3 nucleotides read TGTGCCAGCAGCATGGTGGCAGGGAGGAGCAATCAGCCCCAGCATTTT.

This chain joins TRBV5-1 and TRBJ2-7; D may be TRBD1 (5 bases). The CDR3 has 13 residues. V dropped 3 bases and J dropped 0 bases, with 7 bases sitting between them. Germline V CDR1 and CDR2: SGHRS, YFSETQ. CDR3 coding DNA: TGCGCCAGCAGCTCGACAGCCTCCTACGAGCAGTACTTC. Protein: CASSSTASYEQYF.

This chain uses TRBV4-1 with TRBJ1-2; no clear D. V was shortened by 0 bases and J by 5 bases, with 10 bases between the two germline ends. Germline values: CDR1 MGHRA, CDR2 YSYEKL. The CDR3 loop spans 14 amino acids. This chain's CDR3 is CASSQEGPGYGYTF. The CDR3 coding sequence is TGCGCCAGCAGCCAAGAAGGGCCAGGATATGGCTACACCTTC.

This sequence joins TRBV27 and TRBJ1-4; 7 bases line up with TRBD1. CDR1 and CDR2 from the germline V gene are MNHEY and SMNVEV (reference sequence). V lost 2 bases and J lost 13; bases outside the gene matches: 13. The CDR3 runs to 15 residues. CDR3 amino acids: CASSLGQGEIRRLFF. The CDR3 region has the DNA TGTGCCAGCAGTTTAGGGCAGGGGGAAATCCGTCGACTGTTTTTT.

The chain carries TRBV5-1 and TRBJ2-7, with a possible D match to TRBD2 (5 bases). V lost 4 bases to trimming and J lost 0 bases, with 11 bases between them. The CDR3 totals 14 residues. Germline assignment: CDR1 SGHRS and CDR2 YFSETQ. The DNA of the CDR3 is TGCGCCAGCAGCCCGAGGGCGAGCTCCTACGAGCAGTACTTC. This codes for CASSPRASSYEQYF.

This chain connects TRBV6-6 to TRBJ1-5, with 7 bases aligning to TRBD1. Germline assignment: CDR1 MNHNY and CDR2 SVGAGI (reference sequence). The junction had 8 bases not matched to a gene; V was cut back by 5 bases and J by 4 bases. This CDR3 comprises 15 residues. CDR3: CASSQETGTNQPQHF. DNA of the CDR3: TGTGCCAGCAGTCAAGAGACAGGGACAAATCAGCCCCAGCATTTT.

This rearrangement joins TRBV6-7 to TRBJ1-1; no firm D call. TRBV6-7 is recorded as an ORF, its role being uncertain. V was pared by 1 base and J by 2 bases, with 8 bases between. The length of the CDR3 is 14 residues. CDR3 DNA sequence: TGTGCCAGCAGTTACTGTGGCCCTAACACTGAAGCTTTCTTT. This encodes CASSYCGPNTEAFF.

The chain links TRBV4-1 to TRBJ2-2; D call uncertain. Per germline, CDR1 MGHRA and CDR2 YSYEKL. Trimming pared 4 bases from V and 4 bases from J, leaving 10 bases between. There are 14 residues in the CDR3. This CDR3 is CASSLVGSTGELFF. DNA for the CDR3: TGCGCCAGCAGCCTCGTCGGGTCCACCGGGGAGCTGTTTTTT.

The chain employs TRBV6-6 and TRBJ1-2; TRBD1 aligns across 7 bases. The CDR3 spans 14 residues. The V gene's germline CDR1 is MNHNY and CDR2 SVGAGI (reference sequence). With V trimmed by 4 bases and J by 4 bases, 6 bases remained unmatched. In DNA form, the CDR3 reads TGTGCCAGCAGTTTTTGGACAGGTCTCTATGGCTACACCTTC. Translated, it gives CASSFWTGLYGYTF.

The chain couples TRBV6-1 to TRBJ1-3; 9 nucleotides agree with TRBD1. Germline V CDR1 and CDR2: MNHNS, SASEGT. The CDR3 is 17 amino acids. Losses at the gene ends were 2 bases for V and 2 bases for J; bases not matched to a gene: 7. CDR3 nucleotides: TGTGCCAGCAGTGAATTCCTTAGGACAGGGGCTGGAAACACCATATATTTT. Translation: CASSEFLRTGAGNTIYF.

The chain couples TRBV7-9 to TRBJ1-5; D uncertain. The CDR3 is made up of 14 amino acids. In germline, CDR1 is SEHNR, CDR2 FQNEAQ (reference sequence). Trimming cost V 1 base and J 6 bases, with 10 bases left between them. The CDR3 protein is CASSLEGYGQPQHF. The CDR3 DNA follows: TGTGCCAGCAGCTTAGAAGGGTATGGTCAGCCCCAGCATTTT.

This sequence joins TRBV5-1 and TRBJ1-1; D is ambiguous. In germline, CDR1 is SGHRS, CDR2 YFSETQ. Deletions cut 0 bases from V and 0 bases from J, with 6 bases between. CDR3 length: 14 amino acids. The CDR3 sequence is CASSLGRLNTEAFF. CDR3 nucleotides: TGCGCCAGCAGCTTGGGGCGGCTGAACACTGAAGCTTTCTTT.

The chain is built from TRBV29-1 and TRBJ1-1; D might be TRBD1 (6 bases). Trimming removed 6 bases at V and 1 base at J, with 15 bases between. This CDR3 is 14 amino acids long. Germline CDR1 is SQVTM and CDR2 is ANQGSEA. This chain's CDR3 is CSVGGGRPNTEAFF. DNA for the CDR3: TGCAGCGTAGGAGGGGGGAGGCCGAACACTGAAGCTTTCTTT.

V is TRBV6-5 and J is TRBJ2-5; TRBD2 is a possible D gene (5 bases). CDR1 MNHEY and CDR2 SVGAGI come from the germline V gene. The length of the CDR3 is 15 residues. V lost 0 bases and J 4 bases, leaving 12 bases between the germline ends. In DNA form, the CDR3 reads TGTGCCAGCAGTTACTCTGGGGTAGGAGGAGAGACCCAGTACTTC. Amino acid sequence: CASSYSGVGGETQYF.

The genes are TRBV4-3 and TRBJ1-4, with 11 positions matching TRBD1. V gave up 4 bases and J gave up 11 bases; unmatched junction bases: 9. This CDR3 comprises 15 residues. Per the germline V gene, CDR1 is LGHNA and CDR2 is YSLEER. This CDR3 is CASSPRDRGTPKLFF. The CDR3 DNA reads as TGCGCCAGCAGCCCCCGGGACAGGGGGACGCCGAAACTGTTTTTT.

The chain carries TRBV12-5 and TRBJ2-1; the match to TRBD1 covers 12 bases. The ends lost 0 bases at V and 8 bases at J; junction bases unmatched: 14. The CDR3 is 19 amino acids. The V gene's germline CDR1 is LGHNT and CDR2 FRNRAP. CDR3 sequence reads: CASGLVPSSGQGAGDEQFF. CDR3 nucleotides: TGTGCTAGTGGTTTGGTACCGAGTTCGGGACAGGGGGCTGGGGATGAGCAGTTCTTC.

V gene TRBV18 combines with J gene TRBJ2-1, with TRBD2 matching 14 bases. Germline trimming cut 3 bases from V and 9 bases from J; bases unmatched to any gene: 7. This CDR3 is built from 16 residues. Germline assignment: CDR1 KGHSH and CDR2 LQKENI. Written as DNA, the CDR3 is TGTGCCAGCTCACCGCCGGGACTAGCGGGAGAGCCTGAGCAGTTCTTC. Its protein product is CASSPPGLAGEPEQFF. Full variable domain (outside the CDR3, taken from reference TRBV18 and TRBJ2-1): NAGVMQNPRHLVRRRGQEARLRCSPMKGHSHVYWYRQLPEEGLKFMVYLQKENIIDESGMPKERFSAEFPKEGPSILRIQQVVRGDSAAYFCASSPPGLAGEPEQFFGPGTRLTVL.

As DNA, the CDR3 is TGTGCCACCAGCGTTAGACAGGGGGTCGAAAAACTGTTTTTT. Its translation: CATSVRQGVEKLFF. This chain joins TRBV15 and TRBJ1-4; 9 bases fit TRBD1. CDR3 length: 14 amino acids. Trimming at V came to 5 bases and at J to 8 bases, leaving 6 bases not matched to a gene. Germline V gene sequence: CDR1 LNHNV, CDR2 YYDKDF (reference sequence).

V gene TRBV28 combines with J gene TRBJ2-5; D is ambiguous. Germline values: CDR1 MDHEN, CDR2 SYDVKM. V lost 3 bases, J lost 4 bases, and 12 bases lay in between. The CDR3 totals 14 residues. The CDR3 DNA sequence: TGTGCCAGCAGTTTCTTCCTCCGGAGAGAGACCCAGTACTTC. This translates into CASSFFLRRETQYF. Together with reference TRBV28 and TRBJ2-5, the CDR3 gives the full variable domain: DVKVTQSSRYLVKRTGEKVFLECVQDMDHENMFWYRQDPGLGLRLIYFSYDVKMKEKGDIPEGYSVSREKKERFSLILESASTNQTSMYLCASSFFLRRETQYFGPGTRLLVL.

The rearrangement joins TRBV7-6 to TRBJ2-1, with 8 bases lining up with TRBD2. With V trimmed by 1 base and J by 2 bases, 7 bases remained unmatched. This CDR3 has 17 residues. CDR1 and CDR2 from the germline V gene are SGHVS and FNYEAQ. The CDR3 sequence: CASSLEVAGGTYNEQFF. CDR3 nucleotide sequence: TGTGCCAGCAGCTTAGAGGTGGCGGGAGGTACCTACAATGAGCAGTTCTTC.

This chain joins TRBV28 and TRBJ2-3, with no clear D. The V gene lost 3 bases and the J gene lost 2 bases, with 18 bases spanning the gap. This CDR3 region has 17 residues. Looked up from germline, CDR1 is MDHEN and CDR2 is SYDVKM. The CDR3 DNA sequence: TGTGCCAGCAGTTTCCCCCGCGTGGGCGGACCCACAGATACGCAGTATTTT. It specifies CASSFPRVGGPTDTQYF.

The chain recombines TRBV29-1 with TRBJ1-2; TRBD1 agrees at 8 bases. The CDR3 is 12 amino acids. CDR1 SQVTM and CDR2 ANQGSEA come from the germline V gene. Unmatched junction bases numbered 5, after V lost 6 bases and J lost 5 bases. The CDR3, as DNA: TGCAGCGTGGTGGACAGGGCGTATGGCTACACCTTC. This sequence encodes CSVVDRAYGYTF.

The chain carries TRBV11-2 and TRBJ2-7; 7 nucleotides agree with TRBD2. Trimming took 1 base from V and 5 from J; bases not matched to a gene: 5. Germline loops: CDR1 SGHAT, CDR2 FQNNGV. This CDR3 spans 14 amino acids. DNA for the CDR3: TGTGCCAGCAGCTTAGGGGGCGGGGGACACGAGCAGTACTTC. Its translation: CASSLGGGGHEQYF.

The gene calls are TRBV15 and TRBJ2-1, with D possibly TRBD2 on 6 matching bases. Trimming cost V 5 bases and J 7 bases, with 27 bases left between them. This CDR3 comprises 18 residues. Germline assignment: CDR1 LNHNV and CDR2 YYDKDF (reference sequence). The CDR3 DNA reads as TGTGCCACCAGCGTAGAGACAGAATCGGGAGACCATGAGAATGAGCAGTTCTTC. It translates to CATSVETESGDHENEQFF.

The chain is built from TRBV28 and TRBJ1-2; D perhaps matches TRBD1 (5 bases). Germline CDR1 reads MDHEN; CDR2 reads SYDVKM. Trimming stripped 2 bases from V and 0 bases from J, with 19 bases between. The CDR3 runs 18 residues. The CDR3 region is CASSLKVRGTDPNYGYTF. For the CDR3, the DNA is TGTGCCAGCAGTTTAAAGGTTCGGGGGACCGACCCTAACTATGGCTACACCTTC.

This clone occurred a few times. This rearrangement joins TRBV29-1 to TRBJ1-1, with unresolved D. The CDR3 runs to 14 residues. V was pared by 5 bases and J by 0 bases, with 13 bases between. From germline, CDR1 is SQVTM and CDR2 ANQGSEA. This chain's CDR3 is CSVRIVRLNTEAFF. CDR3 DNA sequence: TGCAGCGTTAGGATTGTCAGGCTGAACACTGAAGCTTTCTTT.